Below, 20 T cell receptor beta chains from the same sample are listed, as sequenced in a study of blood T cell repertoires in COVID-19. Data came from immunoSEQ multiplex PCR; TCRdb stores just in-frame clones and leaves some out. Of around 94,000 clones in the sample, around 85% were seen once. The specimen was peripheral blood. These receptors all stem from a man aged 45-65 years with acute or convalescent COVID-19.

The chain uses TRBV7-2 and TRBJ2-1, with 9 bases fitting TRBD2. V trimming: 4 bases; J trimming: 1 base; junction bases outside the gene matches: 2. Germline V CDR1 and CDR2: SGHTA, FQGNSA. The CDR3 is 15 residues long. Here the CDR3 reads CASSSLAGSYNEQFF. CDR3 nucleotides: TGTGCCAGCAGCTCCCTAGCGGGGTCCTACAATGAGCAGTTCTTC. The full variable domain, in which reference TRBV7-2 and TRBJ2-1 provide the parts outside the CDR3, is GAGVSQSPSNKVTEKGKDVELRCDPISGHTALYWYRQSLGQGLEFLIYFQGNSAPDKSGLPSDRFSAERTGGSVSTLTIQRTQQEDSAVYLCASSSLAGSYNEQFFGPGTRLTVL.

This chain links TRBV4-3 with TRBJ2-5; no definite D call. The V end was cut by 0 bases, the J end by 10 bases, with 6 bases between. The germline CDR1 and CDR2 sequences are LGHNA and YSLEER. This CDR3 is built from 11 residues. CDR3 DNA: TGCGCCAGCAGCCAAGATCGTATCCAGTACTTC. Its protein product is CASSQDRIQYF.

V and J are TRBV12-5 and TRBJ2-5; TRBD1 is a possible D gene (6 bases). Germline V gene sequence: CDR1 LGHNT, CDR2 FRNRAP. The ends were cut back, 1 base at V and 3 bases at J, with 18 bases in the middle. The CDR3 sequence is 17 residues long. The chain's CDR3 is CASGLASAWDIEETQYF. The CDR3 DNA sequence: TGTGCTAGTGGTTTGGCCTCCGCTTGGGACATAGAAGAGACCCAGTACTTC.

This clone was seen only a few times. V is TRBV9 and J is TRBJ2-5, with D tentatively TRBD2 (6 bases). The CDR3 sequence is 16 residues long. Germline lookup yields CDR1 SGDLS and CDR2 YYNGEE. Trimming cost V 0 bases and J 5 bases, with 17 bases left between them. CDR3: CASSVASLGGVETQYF. CDR3 DNA sequence: TGTGCCAGCAGCGTAGCTAGTTTGGGGGGAGTCGAGACCCAGTACTTC.

In this sample, this clone turned up a few times. The chain couples TRBV27 to TRBJ2-7, with TRBD1 matching over 8 bases. The CDR3 is 14 residues long. The trim removed 3 bases at V and 2 bases at J, leaving 3 bases unmatched. The germline V gene encodes CDR1 MNHEY and CDR2 SMNVEV (reference sequence). This CDR3 reads CASSFDRGTYEQYF. The DNA for the CDR3 is TGTGCCAGCAGTTTCGACAGGGGCACCTACGAGCAGTACTTC.

The chain is built from TRBV18 and TRBJ2-7, with D perhaps TRBD1 (6 bases). Germline CDR1 is KGHSH and CDR2 is LQKENI. V was trimmed by 3 bases and J by 6 bases, leaving 12 bases between them. The CDR3 is 13 amino acids. The CDR3 here is CASSPKQGIEQYF. The CDR3 nucleotides are TGTGCCAGCTCACCCAAACAGGGTATCGAGCAGTACTTC.

The chain uses TRBV7-9 and TRBJ2-3, with D tentatively TRBD2 (5 bases). CDR1 SEHNR and CDR2 FQNEAQ come from the germline V gene (reference sequence). The CDR3 is 11 amino acids. V lost 11 bases to trimming and J lost 0 bases, with 6 bases between them. The CDR3 is CAGLSTDTQYF. The CDR3 bases are TGTGCCGGACTTAGCACAGATACGCAGTATTTT.

The CDR3 loop is CASSPTGGEQYF. DNA of the CDR3: TGTGCCAGCAGCCCCACCGGGGGAGAGCAGTACTTC. The chain carries TRBV12-3 or TRBV12-4 and TRBJ2-7, with D possibly matching TRBD2 (6 bases). Trimming shortened V by 6 bases and J by 7 bases, and 13 bases separated the two germline ends. The CDR3 covers 12 residues.

The CDR3 protein is CASSLEAANEKLFF. Written as DNA, the CDR3 is TGTGCCAGCAGTTTAGAGGCAGCTAATGAAAAACTGTTTTTT. The chain employs TRBV28 and TRBJ1-4; D is undetermined. The CDR3 extends over 14 amino acids. Germline lookup yields CDR1 MDHEN and CDR2 SYDVKM. V was shortened by 2 bases and J by 3 bases, with 7 bases between the two germline ends.

V usage is TRBV6-5 and J usage is TRBJ2-1; D perhaps matches TRBD2 (5 bases). The CDR3 contains 14 residues. V was trimmed by 7 bases and J by 0 bases, leaving 10 bases between them. Looked up from germline, CDR1 is MNHEY and CDR2 is SVGAGI. The CDR3 bases are TGTGCCAGCACGCGGGCCGGCTCCTACAATGAGCAGTTCTTC. Its protein product is CASTRAGSYNEQFF.

The genes are TRBV5-1 and TRBJ2-4; TRBD2 agrees at 9 bases. In germline, CDR1 is SGHRS, CDR2 YFSETQ. V shed 1 base, J shed 5 bases, and the junction held 7 bases outside the gene matches. The CDR3 is made up of 16 amino acids. The CDR3 here is CASSLPASGEENIQYF. In nucleotides, the CDR3 is TGCGCCAGCAGCTTGCCGGCTAGCGGGGAAGAAAACATTCAGTACTTC.

The V gene is TRBV30, the J gene TRBJ2-7; 7 bases agree with TRBD2. Germline CDR1 and CDR2: GTSNPN and SVGIG (reference sequence). V dropped 1 base and J dropped 5; count of bases not matched to a gene: 17. The CDR3 extends over 17 amino acids. The CDR3 sequence: CAWSEGFKGRAQDEQYF. For the CDR3, the DNA is TGTGCCTGGAGTGAGGGATTTAAGGGGAGGGCACAGGACGAGCAGTACTTC.

The CDR3 region is CASSHTGGITDTQYF. The CDR3 nucleotides are TGTGCCAGCAGCCATACGGGGGGCATCACAGATACGCAGTATTTT. The chain has TRBV3-1 (or the pseudogene TRBV3-2) and TRBJ2-3; the D gene is possibly TRBD2 (7 bases). The V end lost 3 bases, the J end lost 2 bases, and 12 bases lay between the germline ends. The CDR3 loop spans 15 amino acids. CDR1 is LGHDT and CDR2 is YNNKEL in the germline V gene (reference sequence).

This clone was picked up one time. The chain couples TRBV11-3 to TRBJ2-1; TRBD1 matches at 8 bases. CDR3 length: 13 amino acids. From germline, CDR1 is SGHNT and CDR2 YENEEA. J gave up 9 bases and V 1 base, and 2 bases lay outside the gene matches. CDR3 nucleotides: TGTGCCAGCAGCTTAGGGGGACAGGTTGAGCAGTTCTTC. Protein sequence: CASSLGGQVEQFF.

The chain joins TRBV28 to TRBJ2-1; maybe TRBD2 (6 bases). In germline, CDR1 is MDHEN, CDR2 SYDVKM. The CDR3 is 15 residues long. Trimming left V 2 bases short and J 0 bases short, with 8 bases between. In nucleotides, the CDR3 is TGTGCCAGCAGTTTAGGCGGGACCTCCTACAATGAGCAGTTCTTC. The encoded protein is CASSLGGTSYNEQFF.

The sample holds one count of this clone. V usage is TRBV6-2 or TRBV6-3 and J usage is TRBJ2-1, with D tentatively TRBD2 (7 bases). CDR3 length: 15 amino acids. Deletions cut 4 bases from V and 3 bases from J, with 13 bases between. Germline lookup yields CDR1 MNHEY and CDR2 SVGEGT. CDR3 sequence reads: CASSLEGGGYNEQFF. In DNA, the CDR3 is TGTGCCAGCAGTTTGGAGGGAGGGGGCTACAATGAGCAGTTCTTC.

V and J are TRBV4-3 and TRBJ2-1, with TRBD2 matching 11 bases. Trimming cost V 3 bases and J 7 bases; bases outside gene matches: 11. Germline CDR1 and CDR2: LGHNA and YSLEER. The CDR3 length is 17 residues. The CDR3: CASSQLYLAGGANEQFF. CDR3 coding DNA: TGCGCCAGCAGCCAGCTCTACCTAGCGGGGGGAGCGAATGAGCAGTTCTTC.

V usage is TRBV28 and J usage is TRBJ2-1; 7 nucleotides line up with TRBD2. CDR3 length equals 16 residues. V shed 6 bases and J 1 base; nucleotides not matched to a gene: 9. Germline CDR1 is MDHEN and CDR2 is SYDVKM. For the CDR3, the DNA is TGTGCCAGCAGCATGTGGGAGGGCCGTTCCTACAATGAGCAGTTCTTC. Residues: CASSMWEGRSYNEQFF.

The chain links TRBV11-2 to TRBJ2-7, with 7 bases identical to TRBD1. Trimming at V came to 5 bases and at J to 3 bases, leaving 13 bases not matched to a gene. Germline V gives CDR1 SGHAT, CDR2 FQNNGV. This CDR3 is 16 amino acids long. For the CDR3, the DNA is TGTGCCAGCAGCCCAGGGGACAGAGTGCATTACTACGAGCAGTACTTC. It encodes CASSPGDRVHYYEQYF.

Only a few counts were recorded for this clone. This sequence joins TRBV5-1 and TRBJ2-2; D ambiguous. The CDR3 length is 16 residues. Germline assignment: CDR1 SGHRS and CDR2 YFSETQ. Trimming stripped 0 bases from V and 0 bases from J, with 9 bases between. DNA of the CDR3: TGCGCCAGCAGCTTGGTGACGGGTACGAACACCGGGGAGCTGTTTTTT. This sequence encodes CASSLVTGTNTGELFF.